A single sample gave rise to the 27 T cell receptor beta chains below, sequenced in a study of blood T cell repertoires in COVID-19. Data came from immunoSEQ multiplex PCR; TCRdb stores just in-frame clones and leaves some out. The sample lists 350,000 to 400,000 clones; more than 70% were seen once. The sample comprised PBMCs or T cells enriched from blood (not recorded which). The receptor set was obtained from a man aged 40-49 years in a cohort exposed to, infected with or recovered from COVID-19 (not recorded which).

This chain uses TRBV28 with TRBJ2-5; 9 nucleotides match TRBD1. The CDR3 length is 14 residues. The junction had 5 bases not matched to a gene; V was cut back by 5 bases and J by 4 bases. Per the germline V gene, CDR1 is MDHEN and CDR2 is SYDVKM. DNA of the CDR3: TGTGCCAGCAGTGTGACAGGGGGGGGAGAGACCCAGTACTTC. This sequence encodes CASSVTGGGETQYF.

This clone has a single count. This sequence joins TRBV3-1 (or the pseudogene TRBV3-2) and TRBJ1-1, with D perhaps TRBD1 (5 bases). V was clipped by 1 base and J by 6 bases, with 9 bases between them. Germline V gene sequence: CDR1 LGHDT, CDR2 YNNKEL (reference sequence). The CDR3 is 13 amino acids. The CDR3 coding sequence is TGTGCCAGCAGCCAAGGTTCCAGGGCTGAAGCTTTCTTT. Translating it yields CASSQGSRAEAFF.

This clone was found many times. The chain uses TRBV21-1 and TRBJ2-7; the table calls TRBD2, which could not be checked here. TRBV21-1 is reported as a pseudogene. The CDR3 is 17 residues long. The chain's CDR3 is CASSGTSGSPSLYEQYF. CDR3 nucleotide sequence: TGTGCCAGCAGCGGGACTAGCGGGAGCCCTTCCCTCTACGAGCAGTACTTC.

This clone has just a few counts. The chain couples TRBV7-2 to TRBJ2-1, with TRBD2 identical over 8 bases. V was clipped by 2 bases and J by 3 bases; unmatched bases: 12. The V gene's germline CDR1 is SGHTA and CDR2 FQGNSA. The CDR3 runs 18 residues. CDR3 amino acids: CASSLPPLLAELYNEQFF. As DNA, the CDR3 is TGTGCCAGCAGCTTACCCCCATTACTAGCGGAGCTCTACAATGAGCAGTTCTTC. The whole variable domain, filled in from reference TRBV7-2 and TRBJ2-1, reads GAGVSQSPSNKVTEKGKDVELRCDPISGHTALYWYRQSLGQGLEFLIYFQGNSAPDKSGLPSDRFSAERTGGSVSTLTIQRTQQEDSAVYLCASSLPPLLAELYNEQFFGPGTRLTVL.

This chain joins TRBV30 and TRBJ1-3; D gene unclear. Germline V lookup: CDR1 GTSNPN, CDR2 SVGIG (reference sequence). This CDR3 has 12 residues. V was cut by 7 bases and J by 4 bases, with 11 bases left in between. The CDR3 sequence is CASSPQGNTIYF. CDR3 sequence (DNA): TGTGCCTCTTCCCCTCAGGGAAACACCATATATTTT. Drawing the rest from reference TRBV30 and TRBJ1-3, the complete variable domain is SQTIHQWPATLVQPVGSPLSLECTVEGTSNPNLYWYRQAAGRGLQLLFYSVGIGQISSEVPQNLSASRPQDRQFILSSKKLLLSDSGFYLCASSPQGNTIYFGEGSWLTVV.

This rearrangement joins TRBV7-9 to TRBJ2-1, with 12 positions matching TRBD2. The CDR3 sequence is 19 residues long. Germline V gene data show CDR1 as SEHNR and CDR2 as FQNEAQ (reference sequence). Unmatched junction bases numbered 7, after V lost 0 bases and J lost 1 base. The CDR3 nucleotides read TGTGCCAGCAGCTTAGCCCCCTCTCTAGCGGGAGGGTCCTACAATGAGCAGTTCTTC. Residues: CASSLAPSLAGGSYNEQFF.

This chain joins TRBV27 and TRBJ1-2; 9 nucleotides match TRBD1. The CDR3 sequence is 15 residues long. J gave up 8 bases and V 2 bases, and 9 bases lay outside the gene matches. Germline CDR1 MNHEY, CDR2 SMNVEV (reference sequence). The CDR3 DNA is TGTGCCAGCAGTTTAAGGGCACAGGGGGCGACGGGCTACACCTTC. This gives the protein CASSLRAQGATGYTF.

The V gene is TRBV7-8, the J gene TRBJ1-5; D is possibly TRBD1 (6 bases). CDR1 and CDR2 (germline): SGHVS, FQNEAQ. This CDR3 is 14 amino acids long. Trimming took off 5 bases at V and 7 bases at J, with 15 bases between the two ends. The CDR3 DNA reads TGTGCCAGCAGCCCCGGACAGAGAGGGCAGCCCCAGCATTTT. Translation gives CASSPGQRGQPQHF. Full variable domain (outside the CDR3, taken from reference TRBV7-8 and TRBJ1-5): GAGVSQSPRYKVAKRGQDVALRCDPISGHVSLFWYQQALGQGPEFLTYFQNEAQLDKSGLPSDRFFAERPEGSVSTLKIQRTQQEDSAVYLCASSPGQRGQPQHFGDGTRLSIL.

This chain uses TRBV2 with TRBJ2-2; 7 nucleotides line up with TRBD2. CDR1 is SNHLY and CDR2 is FYNNEI in the germline V gene. The CDR3 length is 15 residues. V shed 0 bases and J 7 bases; nucleotides not matched to a gene: 5. CDR3 amino acids: CASSEALPSGGELFF. The CDR3 DNA sequence: TGTGCCAGCAGTGAAGCCCTGCCTAGCGGCGGGGAGCTGTTTTTT.

V usage is TRBV5-1 and J usage is TRBJ1-2; possibly TRBD1 for D (6 bases). The V end was cut by 4 bases, the J end by 6 bases, with 19 bases between. Germline values: CDR1 SGHRS, CDR2 YFSETQ. The CDR3 has 15 residues. Here the CDR3 reads CASSPTGGRLDGYTF. In DNA form, the CDR3 reads TGCGCCAGCAGCCCAACCGGGGGGCGCCTGGATGGCTACACCTTC.

As regards this clone: One end of the junction fails to match germline, which may point to a read error. The rearrangement uses TRBV5-1 and TRBJ2-7, with a tentative D call TRBD2 (6 bases). The germline gives CDR1 SGHRS, CDR2 YFSETQ. The CDR3 sequence is 16 residues long. The CDR3 reads CASSPPRASDSDEQYF. The CDR3 DNA is TGCGCCAGCAGCCCCCCTCGGGCTAGCGACTCCGACGAGCAGTACTTC.

The V and J genes are TRBV5-1 and TRBJ2-1; 10 bases align to TRBD2. Germline lookup yields CDR1 SGHRS and CDR2 YFSETQ. The V and J ends lost 3 bases and 8 bases, in that order; junction bases with no gene match: 5. The CDR3 extends over 14 amino acids. CDR3 loop: CASSWGLATDEQFF. In DNA form, the CDR3 reads TGCGCCAGCAGCTGGGGACTAGCGACGGATGAGCAGTTCTTC.

The chain employs TRBV5-1 and TRBJ1-2, with TRBD1 as a possible D gene (6 bases). V lost 7 bases and J 3 bases, leaving 16 bases between the germline ends. The CDR3 covers 14 residues. From germline, CDR1 is SGHRS and CDR2 YFSETQ. Here the CDR3 reads CASVSAAGDYGYTF. CDR3 DNA sequence: TGCGCCAGCGTCTCGGCCGCAGGGGACTATGGCTACACCTTC.

CDR3 sequence (DNA): TGTGCCAGCAGTGAAGGACTAGCGGGAGGCCCTCAAGAGACCCAGTACTTC. It yields the protein CASSEGLAGGPQETQYF. J is TRBJ2-5 and V is TRBV6-1; 13 bases are shared with TRBD2. The CDR3 extends over 17 amino acids. Germline-derived CDR1 and CDR2 are MNHNS and SASEGT. J gave up 2 bases and V 1 base, and 4 bases lay outside the gene matches.

The chain joins TRBV5-1 to TRBJ1-1; 8 bases are shared with TRBD1. Germline V CDR1 and CDR2: SGHRS, YFSETQ. The trim removed 1 base at V and 9 bases at J, leaving 8 bases unmatched. This CDR3 is 14 amino acids long. The CDR3, as DNA: TGCGCCAGCAGCTTGCTCCTGGGACAGGATAAAGCTTTCTTT. Amino acids: CASSLLLGQDKAFF.

The chain employs TRBV5-6 and TRBJ2-7; TRBD2 matches at 8 bases. V lost 2 bases, J lost 7 bases, and 8 bases stayed unmatched. The CDR3 sequence is 14 residues long. Germline V gene lookup returns CDR1 SGHDT and CDR2 YYEEEE. The CDR3 region is CASSFREGLKEQYF. The CDR3 DNA sequence: TGTGCCAGCAGCTTTCGGGAGGGCCTAAAAGAGCAGTACTTC.

V usage is TRBV13 and J usage is TRBJ2-3; unclear D gene. CDR3 length equals 16 residues. Germline values: CDR1 PRHDT, CDR2 FYEKMQ (reference sequence). The ends were cut back, 1 base at V and 4 bases at J, with 15 bases in the middle. CDR3 loop: CASSLEELGLADTQYF. The CDR3 DNA follows: TGTGCCAGCAGCTTAGAAGAACTGGGCCTCGCAGATACGCAGTATTTT. Full variable domain (outside the CDR3, taken from reference TRBV13 and TRBJ2-3): AAGVIQSPRHLIKEKRETATLKCYPIPRHDTVYWYQQGPGQDPQFLISFYEKMQSDKGSIPDRFSAQQFSDYHSELNMSSLELGDSALYFCASSLEELGLADTQYFGPGTRLTVL.

The table lists this clone with a count of one. The chain joins TRBV6-6 to TRBJ1-1; TRBD1 matches 8 bases. Germline V gene data show CDR1 as MNHNY and CDR2 as SVGAGI (reference sequence). The CDR3 sequence is 14 residues long. The V gene end was trimmed by 4 bases and the J gene end by 6 bases; junction bases not matched to a gene: 7. The CDR3 DNA follows: TGTGCCAGCAGTTTTTCAGGGGGCCGGGCTGAAGCTTTCTTT. Protein sequence: CASSFSGGRAEAFF.

The V and J genes are TRBV7-2 and TRBJ2-1; 9 nucleotides match TRBD2. V shed 4 bases and J 3 bases; nucleotides not matched to a gene: 4. The CDR3 is 15 amino acids. The germline V gene encodes CDR1 SGHTA and CDR2 FQGNSA. The CDR3 is CASSWSSGDYNEQFF. Written as DNA, the CDR3 is TGTGCCAGCAGCTGGTCTAGCGGGGACTACAATGAGCAGTTCTTC.

This clone was picked up one time. The rearrangement links TRBV2 to TRBJ2-1; 8 bases agree with TRBD1. From germline, CDR1 is SNHLY and CDR2 FYNNEI. There are 15 residues in the CDR3. The J segment lost 4 bases and the V segment lost 7 bases, leaving 9 bases of the junction unmatched. CDR3: CASTRDRGEYNEQFF. The CDR3 DNA is TGTGCCAGCACGAGAGACAGGGGAGAATACAATGAGCAGTTCTTC.

The chain is built from TRBV2 and TRBJ2-3; 12 bases are shared with TRBD1. CDR1 and CDR2 from the germline V gene are SNHLY and FYNNEI. This CDR3 comprises 14 residues. The trim removed 6 bases at V and 6 bases at J, leaving 4 bases unmatched. The DNA of the CDR3 is TGTGCCAGCAGAGGGACAGGGGGCAGGGATACGCAGTATTTT. Its protein is CASRGTGGRDTQYF.

J is TRBJ2-5 and V is TRBV4-1; D perhaps matches TRBD2 (6 bases). Trimming cost V 4 bases and J 5 bases, with 17 bases left between them. The germline gives CDR1 MGHRA, CDR2 YSYEKL. CDR3 size: 15 residues. The CDR3 nucleotides read TGCGCCAGCAGCCTCCTACCGACTAGGCATGAGACCCAGTACTTC. This translates into CASSLLPTRHETQYF.

This clone was found once. This chain links TRBV3-1 (or the pseudogene TRBV3-2) with TRBJ2-2; the match to TRBD2 covers 11 bases. V lost 4 bases, J lost 0 bases, and 4 bases stayed unmatched. CDR3 length: 17 amino acids. CDR1 is LGHDT, CDR2 YNNKEL, per germline (reference sequence). CDR3 residues: CASSPRGLAANTGELFF. CDR3 in DNA: TGTGCCAGCAGCCCCCGGGGACTAGCGGCGAACACCGGGGAGCTGTTTTTT.

The sample holds one count of this clone. The CDR3 reads CASSMGQKETQYF. DNA of the CDR3: TGTGCCAGCAGCATGGGACAGAAAGAGACCCAGTACTTC. This rearrangement joins TRBV7-9 to TRBJ2-5; TRBD1 agrees at 7 bases. This CDR3 region has 13 residues. V was pared by 5 bases and J by 3 bases, with 3 bases of the junction left unmatched. From germline, CDR1 is SEHNR and CDR2 FQNEAQ (reference sequence).

The rearrangement uses TRBV19 and TRBJ2-4; 8 bases align to TRBD1. The V and J ends lost 6 bases and 0 bases, in that order; junction bases with no gene match: 16. The germline V gene encodes CDR1 LNHDA and CDR2 SQIVND (reference sequence). CDR3 length: 19 residues. Written as DNA, the CDR3 is TGTGCCAGTAGCCCTGGCGGTCAGGGGGCGAAGCTAGCCAAAAACATTCAGTACTTC. Its protein is CASSPGGQGAKLAKNIQYF.

This chain links TRBV28 with TRBJ2-3; D is possibly TRBD2 (6 bases). Germline V gene lookup returns CDR1 MDHEN and CDR2 SYDVKM. The CDR3 totals 16 residues. The ends were cut back, 8 bases at V and 2 bases at J, with 20 bases in the middle. The CDR3 loop reads CASPRGGASVTDTQYF. The CDR3 bases are TGTGCCAGCCCCCGGGGCGGGGCCTCGGTCACAGATACGCAGTATTTT.

This clone was seen a few times. V gene TRBV5-1 combines with J gene TRBJ2-5, with 8 bases that match TRBD2. The ends lost 2 bases at V and 1 base at J; junction bases unmatched: 1. CDR1 and CDR2 from the germline V gene are SGHRS and YFSETQ. The CDR3 is 14 residues long. The CDR3 bases are TGCGCCAGCAGCTTTACTAGCGGCCAAGAGACCCAGTACTTC. Translated: CASSFTSGQETQYF.